These 17 T cell receptor beta chains were sequenced from one sample in a study of T-cell reconstitution after alpha-beta-depleted transplantation in children. TCRbeta library construction was performed incorporating unique molecular identifiers. A single record per CDR3 protein comes from TCRdb applying MiXCR to the PCR reads. The repertoire holds approximately 520,000 distinct CDR3 sequences, with 10% to 12% as singletons. This sample comprised PBMCs, mostly from graft donor cells, obtained 180 days after TCRalphabeta/CD19-depleted stem cell transplant. These TCRs come from a female patient aged 2 to 10 who had a stem cell transplant for aplastic anemia, so the T cells may come from the graft donor.

This clonotype was found many times. The chain recombines TRBV29-1 with TRBJ2-2; D is ambiguous. The CDR3 sequence is 14 residues long. Deletions cut 6 bases from V and 0 bases from J, with 11 bases between. The germline V gene encodes CDR1 SQVTM and CDR2 ANQGSEA. The CDR3 is CSVTVDANTGELFF. The CDR3 DNA is TGCAGCGTGACGGTAGACGCGAACACCGGGGAGCTGTTTTTT.

This clonotype was observed a few times. The chain is built from TRBV28 and TRBJ2-7; 8 nucleotides agree with TRBD1. From germline, CDR1 is MDHEN and CDR2 SYDVKM. CDR3 length: 16 residues. Trimming removed 7 bases from V and 0 bases from J; junction bases left unmatched: 11. CDR3 region: CASNPPPTGASYEQYF. DNA for the CDR3: TGTGCCAGCAACCCTCCCCCGACAGGGGCCTCCTACGAGCAGTACTTC.

The rearrangement links TRBV4-3 to TRBJ1-4, with 8 positions matching TRBD1. Looked up from germline, CDR1 is LGHNA and CDR2 is YSLEER. J gave up 5 bases and V 3 bases, and 11 bases lay outside the gene matches. This CDR3 has 17 amino acids. In DNA form, the CDR3 reads TGCGCCAGCAGCCACAAACGCGGACAGGGAGGGAATGAAAAACTGTTTTTT. Amino acid sequence: CASSHKRGQGGNEKLFF.

This clonotype was counted between two and nine times. The rearrangement joins TRBV5-1 to TRBJ2-7; maybe TRBD2 (6 bases). V shed 4 bases and J shed 1 base, with 12 bases lying between them. The germline CDR1 and CDR2 sequences are SGHRS and YFSETQ. The CDR3 is made up of 14 amino acids. CDR3: CASSRLGGSYEQYF. In DNA, the CDR3 is TGCGCCAGCAGCCGCCTGGGGGGTTCCTACGAGCAGTACTTC.

The chain carries TRBV5-1 and TRBJ2-1; D is unclear. This CDR3 is 16 amino acids long. Germline CDR1 is SGHRS and CDR2 is YFSETQ. V was cut by 0 bases and J by 0 bases, with 10 bases left in between. This chain's CDR3 is CASSLVVFSSYNEQFF. The CDR3 bases are TGCGCCAGCAGCTTGGTCGTGTTTAGCTCCTACAATGAGCAGTTCTTC.

The chain carries TRBV21-1 and TRBJ2-3; TRBD2 is the table's D call, not checked against the DNA. TRBV21-1 is described as a pseudogene. The CDR3 is made up of 17 amino acids. The DNA for the CDR3 is TGTGCCAGCAGCATGACCCCGGGACTAGCGGACACAGATACGCAGTATTTT. Its protein product is CASSMTPGLADTDTQYF.

This clonotype was observed a handful of times. The chain uses TRBV5-1 and TRBJ2-3; tentatively, D is TRBD2 (6 bases). The CDR3 extends over 15 amino acids. The V gene's germline CDR1 is SGHRS and CDR2 YFSETQ. Trimming took 2 bases from V and 1 from J, leaving 11 bases between them. CDR3 residues: CASSFYGSGTDTQYF. DNA of the CDR3: TGCGCCAGCAGCTTTTACGGGAGCGGCACAGATACGCAGTATTTT.

The V gene is TRBV12-3 or TRBV12-4, the J gene TRBJ2-5; D is possibly TRBD1 (6 bases). CDR3 size: 18 residues. Trimming stripped 5 bases from V and 1 base from J, with 23 bases between. CDR3 DNA sequence: TGTGCCAGCAGTCCTTACAGGTGGACACAGGGCGTCCAAGAGACCCAGTACTTC. This sequence encodes CASSPYRWTQGVQETQYF.

This clonotype was recorded at least ten times. The chain recombines TRBV10-3 with TRBJ2-1, with D perhaps matching TRBD1 (6 bases). Per the germline V gene, CDR1 is ENHRY and CDR2 is SYGVKD. This CDR3 comprises 13 residues. V shed 3 bases and J shed 5 bases, with 8 bases lying between them. In nucleotides, the CDR3 is TGTGCCATCAGTGAAAGGGGGAACAATGAGCAGTTCTTC. Translating gives CAISERGNNEQFF.

The CDR3 sequence is CASSYPGQVLSTEAFF. As DNA, the CDR3 is TGTGCCAGCAGCTATCCGGGACAGGTTTTGAGCACTGAAGCTTTCTTT. The genes are TRBV12-3 or TRBV12-4 and TRBJ1-1; the match to TRBD1 covers 8 bases. V shed 6 bases, J shed 4 bases, and the junction held 13 bases outside the gene matches. CDR3 length: 16 amino acids.

J is TRBJ1-5 and V is TRBV19, with D possibly TRBD1 on 5 matching bases. The germline V gene encodes CDR1 LNHDA and CDR2 SQIVND (reference sequence). CDR3 length equals 13 residues. Trimming took off 1 base at V and 4 bases at J, with 5 bases between the two ends. CDR3 DNA sequence: TGTGCCAGTAGTATAGGACAGAATCAGCCCCAGCATTTT. Amino acid sequence: CASSIGQNQPQHF.

This clonotype has only a few counts. V gene TRBV4-3 combines with J gene TRBJ2-3; D gene unclear. CDR1 LGHNA and CDR2 YSLEER come from the germline V gene. Between the trimmed V and J ends, which lost 2 bases and 0 bases, there was a span of 6 bases. The CDR3 is 14 amino acids. The CDR3 sequence: CASSQLLSTDTQYF. The CDR3 DNA reads as TGCGCCAGCAGCCAACTCCTCAGCACAGATACGCAGTATTTT.

CDR3 DNA: TGCAGTGCTAGAGATAGGACCCACAATCAGCCCCAGCATTTT. Translated, it gives CSARDRTHNQPQHF. The chain has TRBV20-1 and TRBJ1-5; D remains unclear. The V end was cut by 0 bases, the J end by 3 bases, with 9 bases between. Germline CDR1 reads DFQATT; CDR2 reads SNEGSKA (reference sequence). This CDR3 spans 14 amino acids.

The table lists this clonotype with a few counts. J is TRBJ2-1 and V is TRBV4-1; D gene ambiguous. V was clipped by 0 bases and J by 0 bases, with 9 bases between them. Germline V CDR1 and CDR2: MGHRA, YSYEKL. CDR3 length: 16 amino acids. CDR3 residues: CASSQEVQNSYNEQFF. The CDR3, as DNA: TGCGCCAGCAGCCAAGAAGTGCAAAACTCCTACAATGAGCAGTTCTTC.

The chain carries TRBV20-1 and TRBJ2-7; no clear D. Between the trimmed V and J ends, which lost 2 bases and 6 bases, there was a span of 17 bases. The CDR3 runs to 14 residues. Germline CDR1 and CDR2: DFQATT and SNEGSKA (reference sequence). The DNA for the CDR3 is TGCAGTGCTAGACCCCGCCTTGATCTGGGCGAGCAGTACTTC. This translates into CSARPRLDLGEQYF.

V gene TRBV15 combines with J gene TRBJ2-7, with D uncertain. Germline values: CDR1 LNHNV, CDR2 YYDKDF (reference sequence). CDR3 length: 17 amino acids. Trimming cost V 1 base and J 3 bases, with 19 bases left between them. The CDR3 loop is CATSRGAGRTLGYEQYV. The CDR3 nucleotides read TGTGCCACCAGCAGAGGGGCCGGCCGGACCCTTGGCTACGAGCAGTACGTC.

This clonotype was seen more than once but under ten times. The chain recombines TRBV12-3 or TRBV12-4 with TRBJ1-4; 7 positions match TRBD1. Losses at the gene ends were 6 bases for V and 6 bases for J; bases not matched to a gene: 10. The CDR3 sequence is 15 residues long. CDR3 amino acids: CASRPRAGGHEKLFF. DNA of the CDR3: TGTGCCAGCAGACCCCGGGCAGGGGGACATGAAAAACTGTTTTTT.